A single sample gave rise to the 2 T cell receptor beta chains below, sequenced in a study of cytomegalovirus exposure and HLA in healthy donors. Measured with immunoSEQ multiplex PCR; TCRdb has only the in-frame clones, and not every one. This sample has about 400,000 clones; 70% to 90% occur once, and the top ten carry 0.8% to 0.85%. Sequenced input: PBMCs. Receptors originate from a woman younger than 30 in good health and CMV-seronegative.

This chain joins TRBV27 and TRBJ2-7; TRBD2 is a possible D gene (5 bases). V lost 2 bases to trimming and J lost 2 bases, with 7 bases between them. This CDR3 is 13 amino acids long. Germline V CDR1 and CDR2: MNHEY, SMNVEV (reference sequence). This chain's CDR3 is CASSLRAAYEQYF. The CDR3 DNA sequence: TGTGCCAGCAGTTTACGAGCGGCCTACGAGCAGTACTTC.

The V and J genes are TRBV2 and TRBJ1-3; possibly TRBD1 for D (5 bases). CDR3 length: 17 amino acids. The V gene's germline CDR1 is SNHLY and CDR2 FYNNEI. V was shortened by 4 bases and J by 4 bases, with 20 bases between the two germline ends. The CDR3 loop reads CASSGTPRGARGNTIYF. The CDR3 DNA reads TGTGCCAGCAGTGGGACTCCGCGGGGCGCGAGGGGAAACACCATATATTTT. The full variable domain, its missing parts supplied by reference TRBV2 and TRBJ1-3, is EPEVTQTPSHQVTQMGQEVILRCVPISNHLYFYWYRQILGQKVEFLVSFYNNEISEKSEIFDDQFSVERPDGSNFTLKIRSTKLEDSAMYFCASSGTPRGARGNTIYFGEGSWLTVV.